The present T cell receptor (beta chain) was sequenced within a study of metastatic and nonmetastatic thyroid tumors. Study overall: Malignant and benign thyroid patients had repertoires compared in peripheral blood and tumor or nodule tissue. Study-wide points: A significant increase in TCR beta diversity was reportedly seen in malignant thyroid tumors relative to benign nodules, in blood and tumor.

TCRdb reprocessed the PCR reads using MiXCR. This table has 24,000 or so clones, approximately 19% appearing once. No patient received treatment before thyroid surgery. Germline V CDR1 and CDR2: SSHAT, FNYEAQ (reference sequence). This CDR3 contains 14 residues. Ten or more counts support this clone. Antigen unknown. The junction and the germline gene differ at one end; a read error may be behind it. The sample consisted of blood. This sequence was found in a male donor with papillary thyroid cancer or a benign thyroid nodule (not recorded which). Some clones in this sample may be carry-over from other donors' samples. This chain links TRBV7-7 with TRBJ2-5, with D unclear. The CDR3 spells CASSLGRLSETQYF. CDR3 nucleotide sequence: TGTGCTAGCAGCTTAGGCAGGTTGTCCGAGACCCAGTACTTC.